This T cell receptor beta chain was documented in a study of OX40 agonist ivuxolimab in advanced cancers. Looking at the study overall: Hepatocellular carcinoma, melanoma, renal cell or head and neck cancer was diagnosed in the dose-escalation patients. Prior anti-PD-1, anti-PD-L1 or anti-CTLA-4 therapy did not bar entry, and approximately 40% had some. General study results and limits: At 0.1 to 3.0 mg/kg, CD4+ and CD8+ blood T cells expanded clonally by week 6. Average numbers of expanded clones were greater in CD8+ T cells than in CD4+.

As to this clone: Its antigen is not identified.

Profiling relied on immunoSEQ multiplex PCR, and the TCRdb table lists in-frame clones only, not all of them. Counted here are some 50,000 clones, approximately 86% occurring once; the ten biggest clones make up approximately 3.3%. Germline V CDR1 and CDR2: MDHEN, SYDVKM. The length of the CDR3 is 15 residues. The trim removed 3 bases at V and 2 bases at J, leaving 4 bases unmatched. J is TRBJ1-2 and V is TRBV28, with 9 bases identical to TRBD1. This sequence was found in an adult with an advanced solid tumor such as melanoma, head and neck, liver or kidney cancer. Here the sequenced sample was CD4+ or CD8+ T cells sorted from blood, taken in a trial of the OX40 agonist ivuxolimab. CDR3 DNA sequence: TGTGCCAGCAGTTTCAACAGGGGGCGAAACTATGGCTACACCTTC. It translates to CASSFNRGRNYGYTF.